Here is one TCR beta chain with its context. This sample is drawn from a study of human T cells and chemical hapten exposure. Study-level background: Variation in per-sample TCR yields came mainly from small pooled library volume differences.

Extraction of total RNA was performed on unfractionated whole blood. The CDR3 is made up of 15 amino acids. Trimming stripped 5 bases from V and 4 bases from J, with 17 bases between. TCRdb reanalysed the 5' RACE reads using MiXCR and keeps one entry per CDR3 protein. The sample holds 100,000 to 120,000 distinct CDR3 sequences, approximately 19% seen once. This sequence joins TRBV12-3 or TRBV12-4 and TRBJ1-2; D possibly corresponds to TRBD1 (5 bases). The sequence came from a human donor in good health. The CDR3 region is CASSPQVDIFYGYTF. For the CDR3, the DNA is TGTGCCAGCAGTCCCCAGGTGGACATCTTCTATGGCTACACCTTC.